A selection of T cell receptor beta chains follows, all from one sample in a study of blood T cell repertoires in COVID-19. Assay used: immunoSEQ multiplex PCR; TCRdb lists only in-frame clones, some missing. This table has 85,000 to 90,000 clones, about 86% appearing once. Sequenced sample: peripheral blood. These receptors were obtained from a man older than 75 with active or convalescent COVID-19. Each CDR3 is given without its conserved first and last residue. Each record gives: V gene, J gene, CDR3 protein.

V: TRBV5-1; J: TRBJ2-5; CDR3: ASSSGVQNQETQY
V: TRBV18; J: TRBJ1-5; CDR3: ASSPPGTRNQPQH
V: TRBV7-2; J: TRBJ2-1; CDR3: AGSYSGSHYNEQF
V: TRBV21-1; J: TRBJ2-6; CDR3: ASSTRRQAQVILGANVLT
V: TRBV30; J: TRBJ2-3; CDR3: AWSIGDTQY
V: TRBV9; J: TRBJ1-2; CDR3: ASSVGGGLIGYT
V: TRBV9; J: TRBJ2-1; CDR3: ASSSGSGRSYNEQF
V: TRBV2; J: TRBJ1-2; CDR3: ASRPGTGALRDGYT
V: TRBV7-8; J: TRBJ1-2; CDR3: ASSLGGAGFYGYT
V: TRBV4-2; J: TRBJ2-1; CDR3: ASSPGQRLVNEQF
V: TRBV29-1; J: TRBJ1-4; CDR3: SATGLANEKLF
V: TRBV18; J: TRBJ2-7; CDR3: ASSPTGGGYEQY
V: TRBV29-1; J: TRBJ1-1; CDR3: SVEDVGNTEAF
V: TRBV20-1; J: TRBJ1-1; CDR3: SASPGQGRGNTEAF
V: TRBV18; J: TRBJ1-4; CDR3: ASSPAGNEKLF
V: TRBV9; J: TRBJ2-7; CDR3: ASSADTFAEQY
V: TRBV28; J: TRBJ1-4; CDR3: ASSLDLPGSNEKLF
V: TRBV11-2; J: TRBJ2-7; CDR3: ASSPPGWRGYEQY
V: TRBV4-3; J: TRBJ2-4; CDR3: ASSQDAHTNIQY
V: TRBV21-1; J: TRBJ2-1; CDR3: ASSKVLIGGRGPPSSYNEQF
V: TRBV9; J: TRBJ2-2; CDR3: ASSPRGRGGNAGELF
V: TRBV7-2; J: TRBJ2-1; CDR3: ASSIDGGAHNEQF
V: TRBV5-6; J: TRBJ2-2; CDR3: ASSFRPTGTGELF
V: TRBV29-1; J: TRBJ2-1; CDR3: SVGLSGRMYEQF
V: TRBV28; J: TRBJ1-4; CDR3: ASSLAGGQREKLF
V: TRBV28; J: TRBJ1-1; CDR3: ASSLFGGGAGNTEAF
V: TRBV18; J: TRBJ2-1; CDR3: ASSGQGRKYEQF
V: TRBV7-2; J: TRBJ1-1; CDR3: ASSLTDRNTEAF
V: TRBV3-1/TRBV3-2; J: TRBJ1-2; CDR3: ASGSQGVYGYT
V: TRBV5-1; J: TRBJ2-7; CDR3: ASSSMTSGINEQY
V: TRBV6-5; J: TRBJ2-7; CDR3: ASRPPGTASYEQY
V: TRBV18; J: TRBJ1-6; CDR3: ASSPRTRNNSPLH
V: TRBV5-6; J: TRBJ2-7; CDR3: ASSLSAGGQY
V: TRBV19; J: TRBJ2-3; CDR3: ASSMAGGMSDTQY
V: TRBV4-3; J: TRBJ2-1; CDR3: ASSLWGGEQF
V: TRBV5-4; J: TRBJ1-1; CDR3: ASSSDPGQGKEAF
V: TRBV12-3/TRBV12-4; J: TRBJ2-1; CDR3: ASSGDRGSEQF
V: TRBV27; J: TRBJ2-1; CDR3: ASSSIGQGPYNEQF
V: TRBV7-9; J: TRBJ1-6; CDR3: ASSLKVGAGGNSPLH
V: TRBV10-3; J: TRBJ2-1; CDR3: AISETSASGTSGRRNEQF
V: TRBV4-1; J: TRBJ1-5; CDR3: ASSQAPSERRNQPQH
V: TRBV10-3; J: TRBJ2-5; CDR3: AISDWGTGDQETQY
V: TRBV6-5; J: TRBJ2-2; CDR3: ASRGTAYSTGELF
V: TRBV2; J: TRBJ1-1; CDR3: ASSVEDLYTEAF
V: TRBV5-1; J: TRBJ1-6; CDR3: ASSLTGEDSPLH
V: TRBV7-9; J: TRBJ2-7; CDR3: ASSSGQGSEQY
V: TRBV6-2/TRBV6-3; J: TRBJ2-2; CDR3: ASSYSMNTGELF
V: TRBV28; J: TRBJ1-5; CDR3: ASSLRQGAGSNQPQH
V: TRBV9; J: TRBJ2-7; CDR3: ASSRAGENYEQY